This TCR beta chain comes out of a study of blood T cell repertoires in COVID-19. Overall study context: T cells, B-cell-depleted T cells, or PBMCs supplied cDNA or gDNA.

Assay: immunoSEQ multiplex PCR; the TCRdb copy retains only in-frame clones and omits some. This sample carries roughly 400,000 clones, over 75% of them seen once, and the ten largest clones take 1% to 1.3%. Categorization into cohorts depended on clinical history that participants reported. This receptor was obtained from a man under 40 who had recovered from COVID-19. The sequenced sample consisted of PBMCs or T cells enriched from blood (not recorded which).

The CDR3 DNA reads as TGTGCCAGCAGTGCAGTCGAGCAGTACTTC. It encodes CASSAVEQYF. V usage is TRBV2 and J usage is TRBJ2-7; D gene ambiguous. Germline values: CDR1 SNHLY, CDR2 FYNNEI. This CDR3 is 10 amino acids long. Trimming shortened V by 4 bases and J by 6 bases, and 4 bases separated the two germline ends. Filled out from reference TRBV2 and TRBJ2-7, the complete variable domain reads EPEVTQTPSHQVTQMGQEVILRCVPISNHLYFYWYRQILGQKVEFLVSFYNNEISEKSEIFDDQFSVERPDGSNFTLKIRSTKLEDSAMYFCASSAVEQYFGPGTRLTVT.